The rows below give T cell receptor beta chains drawn from one sample of a study of CD8+CD57+ T cells in acquired aplastic anemia. TCRdb re-analysed the reads in MiXCR, keeping a single row per CDR3 protein. Of approximately 81,000 distinct CDR3 sequences in the sample, approximately 46% were seen once. The sequenced sample was sorted CD4+, CD8+, or CD8+CD57+ T cells (not recorded which) from PBMCs. These receptors were collected from a human donor in good health, serving as a control. The CDR3 runs from the conserved cysteine through the conserved F or W. The D gene is left open where the match is weak. Clone size is not always given. Where it is, it says once, few, many or a class for expanded clones.

TRBJ2-1	TRBV27	NA	12	few	CATHRADNEQFF	TGTGCCACCCACAGGGCTGACAATGAGCAGTTCTTC
TRBJ2-7	TRBV25-1	NA	14	NA	CASRGSWGVNEQYF	TGTGCCAGCAGGGGTTCATGGGGGGTCAACGAGCAGTACTTC
TRBJ1-1	TRBV20-1	NA	11	few	CSARNPVEAFF	TGCAGTGCTAGAAATCCTGTTGAAGCTTTCTTT
TRBJ1-2	TRBV6-1	TRBD1	15	NA	CASSDGAGTEYGYTF	TGTGCCAGCAGTGATGGGGCCGGGACAGAGTATGGCTACACCTTC
TRBJ2-3	TRBV7-3	NA	13	NA	CASSSPGTPMQYF	TGTGCCAGCAGCTCTCCCGGGACGCCTATGCAGTATTTT
TRBJ2-5	TRBV7-7	TRBD2	15	NA	CASSLGRGAQETQYF	TGTGCCAGCAGCTTAGGGCGGGGGGCTCAAGAGACCCAGTACTTC
TRBJ1-2	TRBV27	TRBD1	15	few	CASSLGTGVPYGYTF	TGTGCCAGCAGTCTCGGGACAGGGGTTCCCTATGGCTACACCTTC
TRBJ1-1	TRBV6-1	NA	12	few	CASRTWDTEAFF	TGTGCCAGCAGAACATGGGACACTGAAGCTTTCTTT
TRBJ2-7	TRBV7-8	NA	15	NA	CASSSLTTATYEQYF	TGTGCCAGCAGCTCCCTAACTACAGCAACCTACGAGCAGTACTTC
TRBJ2-3	TRBV25-1	NA	15	NA	CASSLWQGRVDTQYF	TGTGCCAGCAGTCTGTGGCAGGGCCGCGTAGATACGCAGTATTTT
TRBJ1-1	TRBV24-1	NA	14	NA	CASSLSRLNTEAFF	TGTGCCAGCAGTTTATCCCGACTGAACACTGAAGCTTTCTTT
TRBJ1-2	TRBV9	NA	12	many	CASSGPEGKNTF	TGTGCCAGCAGCGGTCCCGAGGGGAAAAACACCTTC
TRBJ1-4	TRBV7-9	TRBD1	12	many	CATGTEAEKLFF	TGTGCCACCGGGACAGAAGCGGAAAAACTGTTTTTT
TRBJ2-7	TRBV9	TRBD1	15	NA	CASSVGQGDTYEQYF	TGTGCCAGCAGCGTAGGACAGGGGGACACCTACGAGCAGTACTTC
TRBJ1-1	TRBV7-2	NA	13	NA	CASSYSQNTEAFF	TGTGCCAGCAGTTATAGTCAGAACACTGAAGCTTTCTTT
TRBJ1-1	TRBV25-1	TRBD1	15	many	CASSGRTGGVTEAFF	TGTGCCAGCAGTGGTCGGACAGGGGGCGTGACTGAAGCTTTCTTT